Here is one T cell receptor (beta chain) with its context. Its antigen is currently unknown. The PCR made use of 60 Vbeta and 13 Jbeta primers. The table came from immunoSEQ multiplex PCR; TCRdb's copy has only in-frame clones and leaves some out. The data contain approximately 80,000 clones, 73% of them seen just once; the ten biggest clones take up around 16%. This entry is derived from a study of cytomegalovirus exposure and HLA in healthy donors. Study-wide findings and caveats: A later analysis found most CMV-associated TCR beta chains apparently HLA-restricted. Cytomegalovirus-associated status was assigned to 150 or so TCR beta chains.

With V trimmed by 4 bases and J by 0 bases, 8 bases remained unmatched. This CDR3 contains 17 residues. Germline V gives CDR1 MDHEN, CDR2 SYDVKM. The source material was PBMCs. This clonotype originated in a woman aged 40 to 55 in good health and CMV-seropositive. The V call is TRBV28, the J call TRBJ1-4; TRBD1 matches 7 bases. The DNA for the CDR3 is TGTGCCAGCAGTTCAACGGACAGGCTGGCAACTAATGAAAAACTGTTTTTT. It encodes CASSSTDRLATNEKLFF. Variable domain in full (rest from reference TRBV28 and TRBJ1-4): DVKVTQSSRYLVKRTGEKVFLECVQDMDHENMFWYRQDPGLGLRLIYFSYDVKMKEKGDIPEGYSVSREKKERFSLILESASTNQTSMYLCASSSTDRLATNEKLFFGSGTQLSVL.